The rows below give T cell receptor beta chains drawn from one sample of a study of graft-versus-host responses after intestinal transplantation. Their antigen targets remain unknown. Repertoires were generated with immunoSEQ multiplex PCR, while TCRdb's copy carries only in-frame clones and drops some. The table records 85,000 to 90,000 clones, roughly four fifths of them present only once. This specimen was unstimulated CD8+ T cells sorted from spleen or lymph node cells, taken before intestinal transplant. The source of these receptors is a human donor who received an intestinal transplant. The CDR3 runs from the conserved cysteine through the conserved F or W.

v_call,cdr3_aa
TRBV10-1,CASSVTSGSTGELFF
TRBV28,CASSFPGRGNTIYF
TRBV5-5,CASSWGRGRGGNIQYF
TRBV9,CASSPYTGELFF
TRBV2,CASIQGKYEQYF
TRBV28,CASSLGGASPLHF
TRBV4-1,CASSQDSEGVTPGELFF
TRBV5-4,CASSLAGAGNSPLHF
TRBV20-1,CSFWGGQANF
TRBV27,CASSLGGADSYEQYF
TRBV13,CASSPEGGPREQYF
TRBV20-1,CSAPGVETQYF
TRBV28,CASSFVLQGGVQVQETQYF
TRBV5-5,CASHRGFSTDTQYF
TRBV2,CASSEAPGSAYGYTF
TRBV30,CAGTRGELFF
TRBV9,CASSVEGGRPDTQYF
TRBV11-2,CASSSDVSRRAETQYF
TRBV5-4,CASSSPGGPGWGGIYEQYF
TRBV5-4,CASFGLPRWDNEQFF
TRBV6-5,CASSYRDSPNYGYTF
TRBV5-4,CASSAGQGDQPQHF
TRBV4-1,CASSQDGAVSYEQYF
TRBV5-1,CASSLTAGGYEQYF
TRBV29-1,CSVGDYSTDTQYF
TRBV11-2,CASSLVRQDLYYNEQFF
TRBV15,CATSRFRDRVRGDAPPTSTDTQYF
TRBV7-6,CASSTGQGAPETQYF
TRBV19,CASSMTAYSNQPQHF
TRBV28,CASSFPWTSGEGEQFF
TRBV11-2,CASSQTSGGHNEQFF
TRBV4-1,CASSHPLAGFEGGYTF
TRBV27,CASSLSSGTYTEAFF
TRBV10-3,CAISESSYEQYF
TRBV27,CASSPVRESVTEAFF
TRBV11-2,CASSLEYRGSNQPQHF
TRBV10-1,CASSESGKETQYF
TRBV29-1,CSAVGASSYNEQFF
TRBV4-2,CASSPPRRTDTQYF
TRBV19,CRLASYEQYF
TRBV28,CASSSSQGGGTDTQYF
TRBV4-2,CASSQEPGAFTDTQYF
TRBV5-5,CASSAETPNFYNEQFF
TRBV7-9,CASSFTGGNTEAFF
TRBV6-5,CASSYSFSSGNTIYF
TRBV2,CASSFRGAGAHYNEQFF
TRBV6-7,CASSRHPWTDQIPYGYTF
TRBV9,CASSPGTGGLDTQYF